The rows below give T cell receptor beta chains drawn from one sample of a study of vaccination and CD4 T cells after COVID-19. TCRdb reanalysed the PCR reads using MiXCR and keeps one entry per CDR3 protein. The sample carries about 17,000 distinct CDR3 sequences, approximately 49% recorded once. Their target antigens are unknown. The sample in question was CD4+ T cells from blood, cultured in vitro, obtained about 7 months after SARS-CoV-2 vaccination. These receptors all stem from a human donor who had recovered from COVID-19. CDR3s include the opening cysteine and the closing phenylalanine or tryptophan. The D gene is left open where the match is weak. Clone size is not always given. Where it is, it says once, few, many or a class for expanded clones.

TGTGCCAGCAGCGCAATGACTAGCGGGGGACTTACAGATACGCAGTATTTT CASSAMTSGGLTDTQYF TRBD2 . TRBJ2-3 TRBV7-3 17
TGTGCCAGCAGTTACTGGGCGGGTGGTACGAGCGAGCAGTACTTC CASSYWAGGTSEQYF . . TRBJ2-7 TRBV5-4 15
TGCAGTGCTTTGGGGGGGCTTGGAACTGAAGCTTTCTTT CSALGGLGTEAFF . . TRBJ1-1 TRBV20-1 13
TGTGCCAGCACTTCCGGGACAGGGGGCCATTCACCCCTCCACTTT CASTSGTGGHSPLHF TRBD1 . TRBJ1-6 TRBV6-1 15
TGTGCCAGCAGTACGGGACGGCACTACAATGAGCAGTTCTTC CASSTGRHYNEQFF . . TRBJ2-1 TRBV27 14
TGTGCCAGCAGTTACTCAGCAGGGACCTATGGCTACACCTTC CASSYSAGTYGYTF . few TRBJ1-2 TRBV6-2/TRBV6-3 14
TGCAGTGCTATACCGGGACAGGGGATCCATAGCAATCAGCCCCAGCATTTT CSAIPGQGIHSNQPQHF TRBD1 . TRBJ1-5 TRBV20-1 17
TGTGCCTGGAGTCGAAAGCGATGGGAGACCCAGTACTTC CAWSRKRWETQYF . once TRBJ2-5 TRBV30 13
TGTGCCAGCAGCTTAGCGTCTCCCTCCTACGAGCAGTACTTC CASSLASPSYEQYF . . TRBJ2-7 TRBV11-3 14
TGTGCCAGCAGCAACCAGGGTTACGAGCAGTACTTC CASSNQGYEQYF . few TRBJ2-7 TRBV11-2 12
TGTGCCAGCAGCTTAAAGGCTAACGCGGCGGGAGGCCTGAACACCGGGGAGCTGTTTTTT CASSLKANAAGGLNTGELFF TRBD2 . TRBJ2-2 TRBV7-3 20
TGCAGTGCTAGAGACGAGTACGAGCAGTACTTC CSARDEYEQYF . few TRBJ2-7 TRBV20-1 11
TGTGCCAGCAGCAGGACTAGCGGGGTAAGCACAGATACGCAGTATTTT CASSRTSGVSTDTQYF TRBD2 . TRBJ2-3 TRBV7-4 16
TGTGCCATCTCCCCCGCGAGGGGAAGGGTTGGTGGAGAGACCCAGTACTTC CAISPARGRVGGETQYF . few TRBJ2-5 TRBV10-3 17
TGTGCCAGCAGCTTAGGATCGTTACAGGGGAATGGCTACACCTTC CASSLGSLQGNGYTF TRBD1 . TRBJ1-2 TRBV7-2 15
TGTGCCACCAGTGATTTGCTAGGGAGGGGCCAAGAGACCCAGTACTTC CATSDLLGRGQETQYF TRBD2 few TRBJ2-5 TRBV24-1 16
TGCAGTGCTAGCCGGGGACCCGGGCTCGGGCCCCAGTACTTC CSASRGPGLGPQYF . few TRBJ2-5 TRBV20-1 14
TGTGCCAGCGGAGCTGGGACTCCACTTCCTAATTCACCCCTCCACTTT CASGAGTPLPNSPLHF . few TRBJ1-6 TRBV11-1 16
TGTGCCAGCAGCTTAACGTCCGGGGATTCACCCCTCCACTTT CASSLTSGDSPLHF . few TRBJ1-6 TRBV7-3 14
TGTGCCAGCAGCTTATCAGGGGTCAGCAATCAGCCCCAGCATTTT CASSLSGVSNQPQHF . medium-sized TRBJ1-5 TRBV7-3 15
TGTGCCAGCAGCCCGAAGACAAGCAATGAGCAGTTCTTC CASSPKTSNEQFF . . TRBJ2-1 TRBV7-9 13
TGTGCCAGCAGCTATAGCGGTAAGGACTACGAGCAGTACTTC CASSYSGKDYEQYF . . TRBJ2-7 TRBV7-2 14